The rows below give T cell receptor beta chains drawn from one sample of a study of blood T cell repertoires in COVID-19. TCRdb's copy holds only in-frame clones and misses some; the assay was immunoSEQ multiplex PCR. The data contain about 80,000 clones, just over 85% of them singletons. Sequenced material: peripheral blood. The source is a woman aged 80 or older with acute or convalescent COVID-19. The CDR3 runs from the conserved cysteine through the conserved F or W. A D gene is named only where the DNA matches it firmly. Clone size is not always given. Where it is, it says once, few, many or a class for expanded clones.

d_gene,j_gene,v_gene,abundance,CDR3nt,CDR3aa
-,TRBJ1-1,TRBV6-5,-,TGTGCCAGCATCGGGGGGAAGATCGGGAAAGCTTTCTTT,CASIGGKIGKAFF
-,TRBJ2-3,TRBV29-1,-,TGCAGCGTCCCACTGGGGGGAAACACAGATACGCAGTATTTT,CSVPLGGNTDTQYF
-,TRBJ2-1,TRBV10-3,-,TGTGCCATCGGGTACACTAGTTCTTACAATGAGCAGTTCTTC,CAIGYTSSYNEQFF
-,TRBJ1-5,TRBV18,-,TGTGCCAGCTCGAGGCAGAATAGCAATCAGCCCCAGCATTTT,CASSRQNSNQPQHF
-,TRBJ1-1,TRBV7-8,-,TGTGCCAGCAGGCTCGTCGGGAGGTCCACTGAAGCTTTCTTT,CASRLVGRSTEAFF
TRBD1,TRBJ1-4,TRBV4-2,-,TGTGCCAGCAGCCAAGGCGGGACAGATAATGAAAAACTGTTTTTT,CASSQGGTDNEKLFF
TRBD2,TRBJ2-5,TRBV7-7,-,TGTGCTAGCAGCTTAGCCACTACTAGCGGGGGGGCCCAAGAGACCCAGTACTTC,CASSLATTSGGAQETQYF
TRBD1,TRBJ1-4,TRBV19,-,TGTGCCAGTAGTCCAGGACAGGCAACTAATGAAAAACTGTTTTTT,CASSPGQATNEKLFF
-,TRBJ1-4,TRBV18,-,TGTGCCAGCTCATCAGGGCAAAGGGGTTTCGCGGAAAAACTGTTTTTT,CASSSGQRGFAEKLFF
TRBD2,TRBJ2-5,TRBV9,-,TGTGCCAGCAGCGTAGAAGCGGGGGGTAGCGGGCCCAAAGAGACCCAGTACTTC,CASSVEAGGSGPKETQYF
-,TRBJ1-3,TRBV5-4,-,TGTGCCAGCAGCTTCAAGGGAGGGGCTGGAAACACCATATATTTT,CASSFKGGAGNTIYF
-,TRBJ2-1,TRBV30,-,TGTGCCTGGAGTGCTATCAGAGGCAATGAGCAGTTCTTC,CAWSAIRGNEQFF
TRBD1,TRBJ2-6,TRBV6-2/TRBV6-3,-,TGTGCCAGCAGTTCCGGGACAGGGCTCTCTGGGGCCAACGTCCTGACTTTC,CASSSGTGLSGANVLTF
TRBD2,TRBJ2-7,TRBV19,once,TGTGCCAGCCAAACTAGCGGGAGGGCCTACGAGCAGTACTTC,CASQTSGRAYEQYF
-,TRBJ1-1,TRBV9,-,TGTGCCAGCAGCGGCACGGGGGGCACTGAAGCTTTCTTT,CASSGTGGTEAFF